Following are 23 T cell receptor beta chains from one sample sequenced in a study of blood T cell repertoires in COVID-19. Data came from immunoSEQ multiplex PCR; TCRdb stores just in-frame clones and leaves some out. Here the sample spans around 95,000 clones, over 75% being singletons. Sequenced material: peripheral blood. The receptor set was obtained from a woman aged 80 or older with acute or convalescent COVID-19.

As regards this clone: A junction boundary mismatches the germline segment, possibly from a read error. This rearrangement joins TRBV19 to TRBJ2-2; D is perhaps TRBD2 (5 bases). Germline V CDR1 and CDR2: LNHDA, SQIVND (reference sequence). The length of the CDR3 is 13 residues. CDR3 amino acids: CVSKQRTTGELFF. The CDR3 region has the DNA TGTGTCAGTAAACAAAGGACTACCGGGGAGCTGTTTTTT. Complete variable domain (other parts from reference TRBV19 and TRBJ2-2): DGGITQSPKYLFRKEGQNVTLSCEQNLNHDAMYWYRQDPGQGLRLIYYSQIVNDFQKGDIAEGYSVSREKKESFPLTVTSAQKNPTAFYLCVSKQRTTGELFFGEGSRLTVL.

This chain uses TRBV24-1 with TRBJ2-2, with 9 nucleotides matching TRBD1. CDR3 size: 16 residues. The germline gives CDR1 KGHDR, CDR2 SFDVKD. V dropped 4 bases and J dropped 4; count of bases not matched to a gene: 6. CDR3 nucleotides: TGTGCCACCAGTGACAAACAGGGGGCTGGCACCGGGGAGCTGTTTTTT. Encoded protein: CATSDKQGAGTGELFF.

The V and J genes are TRBV7-9 and TRBJ1-6; D is undetermined. The CDR3 extends over 13 amino acids. Trimming shortened V by 5 bases and J by 9 bases, and 11 bases separated the two germline ends. The germline CDR1 and CDR2 sequences are SEHNR and FQNEAQ (reference sequence). Here the CDR3 DNA reads TGTGCCAGCAGCACCACAGAGCTTTCACCCCTCCACTTT. Translation gives CASSTTELSPLHF.

V is TRBV5-1 and J is TRBJ1-5, with D maybe TRBD1 (5 bases). The V gene's germline CDR1 is SGHRS and CDR2 YFSETQ. This CDR3 contains 15 residues. V was shortened by 2 bases and J by 6 bases, with 15 bases between the two germline ends. The CDR3 coding sequence is TGCGCCAGCAGCTTAGGGGAAAACCCAGGTCAGCCCCAGCATTTT. Its protein product is CASSLGENPGQPQHF.

The rearrangement links TRBV4-2 to TRBJ1-5; 9 nucleotides line up with TRBD1. The germline V gene encodes CDR1 LGHNA and CDR2 YNFKEQ. The V and J ends lost 5 bases and 6 bases, in that order; junction bases with no gene match: 8. The CDR3 has 15 amino acids. CDR3 DNA sequence: TGTGCCAGCAGCAAAGGACAGGGGAGTGGTCAGCCCCAGCATTTT. This translates into CASSKGQGSGQPQHF.

This clone showed up just once. J is TRBJ2-1 and V is TRBV28; TRBD1 is a possible D gene (6 bases). The V end was cut by 2 bases, the J end by 10 bases, with 9 bases between. The CDR3 covers 12 residues. CDR1 and CDR2 from the germline V gene are MDHEN and SYDVKM. The CDR3: CASSLKDREQFF. CDR3 bases: TGTGCCAGCAGTTTAAAGGACAGAGAGCAGTTCTTC.

The chain uses TRBV28 and TRBJ1-6; 7 positions match TRBD1. Germline CDR1 and CDR2: MDHEN and SYDVKM. CDR3 length equals 15 residues. V shed 4 bases and J 10 bases; nucleotides not matched to a gene: 10. CDR3 in DNA: TGTGCCAGCAGTTCAGGGGGACAGTCGGCCTCACCCCTCCACTTT. This translates into CASSSGGQSASPLHF.

Only a few counts were recorded for this clone. The rearrangement links TRBV6-5 to TRBJ2-2; a possible D gene is TRBD1 (6 bases). This CDR3 is built from 15 residues. Trimming took 5 bases from V and 7 from J, leaving 17 bases between them. In germline, CDR1 is MNHEY, CDR2 SVGAGI. The CDR3 DNA follows: TGTGCCAGCAGTACAGAACACAGGGTTTTCGGGGAGCTGTTTTTT. This encodes CASSTEHRVFGELFF.

The chain carries TRBV30 and TRBJ2-1; 8 nucleotides line up with TRBD2. Germline values: CDR1 GTSNPN, CDR2 SVGIG (reference sequence). The V segment lost 0 bases and the J segment 3 bases; nucleotides outside the gene matches: 4. The CDR3 runs to 15 residues. Here the CDR3 DNA reads TGTGCCTGGAGTGTGAGCGGGGGAAACTACAATGAGCAGTTCTTC. It yields the protein CAWSVSGGNYNEQFF. Combining the CDR3 with reference TRBV30 and TRBJ2-1 gives the whole variable domain SQTIHQWPATLVQPVGSPLSLECTVEGTSNPNLYWYRQAAGRGLQLLFYSVGIGQISSEVPQNLSASRPQDRQFILSSKKLLLSDSGFYLCAWSVSGGNYNEQFFGPGTRLTVL.

This rearrangement joins TRBV30 to TRBJ2-6; D is possibly TRBD2 (7 bases). Germline-derived CDR1 and CDR2 are GTSNPN and SVGIG (reference sequence). Trimming took 4 bases from V and 5 from J, leaving 15 bases between them. This CDR3 has 15 amino acids. CDR3 residues: CAWTPSGGRANVLTF. The DNA of the CDR3 is TGTGCCTGGACTCCATCCGGGGGGCGGGCCAACGTCCTGACTTTC.

J is TRBJ1-6 and V is TRBV6-5, with 7 bases fitting TRBD1. V lost 7 bases and J lost 5; bases outside the gene matches: 5. The CDR3 extends over 14 amino acids. Germline lookup yields CDR1 MNHEY and CDR2 SVGAGI. The CDR3 nucleotides are TGTGCCAGCACAAGGGGGCAGAATAATTCACCCCTCCACTTT. As protein: CASTRGQNNSPLHF.

CDR3 bases: TGTGCCAGCAGCTTGGGGACAGGGAAAACAGATACGCAGTATTTT. It translates to CASSLGTGKTDTQYF. This rearrangement joins TRBV5-4 to TRBJ2-3, with 8 positions matching TRBD1. CDR3 length: 15 residues. V gave up 0 bases and J gave up 3 bases; unmatched junction bases: 3. Germline V gives CDR1 SGHNT, CDR2 YYREEE (reference sequence).

A single count supports this clone. The rearrangement uses TRBV6-5 and TRBJ1-2; D uncertain. Per germline, CDR1 MNHEY and CDR2 SVGAGI. CDR3 size: 14 residues. V was cut by 6 bases and J by 2 bases, with 13 bases left in between. The CDR3, as DNA: TGTGCCAGCAGGAGGGAACAGCTAAACTATGGCTACACCTTC. It specifies CASRREQLNYGYTF.

CDR3 nucleotide sequence: TGTGCCTGGAGGAAGGACAAGCCAAATTCACCCCTCCACTTT. It specifies CAWRKDKPNSPLHF. V and J are TRBV30 and TRBJ1-6; D may be TRBD1 (5 bases). The CDR3 sequence is 14 residues long. Germline V CDR1 and CDR2: GTSNPN, SVGIG (reference sequence). Trimming stripped 3 bases from V and 7 bases from J, with 13 bases between.

The V gene is TRBV5-1, the J gene TRBJ1-1; no clear D. This CDR3 spans 15 amino acids. V gave up 4 bases and J gave up 0 bases, with 13 bases separating them. Germline CDR1 reads SGHRS; CDR2 reads YFSETQ. CDR3 amino acids: CASSPRVLLNTEAFF. The CDR3, as DNA: TGCGCCAGCAGCCCTAGAGTGCTGTTGAACACTGAAGCTTTCTTT.

The V call is TRBV5-1, the J call TRBJ1-2; D is perhaps TRBD1 (6 bases). The CDR3 sequence is 14 residues long. The germline CDR1 and CDR2 sequences are SGHRS and YFSETQ. V was cut by 0 bases and J by 7 bases, with 13 bases left in between. This CDR3 reads CASSLDFLGGGYTF. CDR3 DNA: TGCGCCAGCAGCTTGGATTTTTTAGGGGGTGGCTACACCTTC.

The CDR3 nucleotides read TGCGCCAGCAGCCAAGGGCAGTCTAATTCACCCCTCCACTTT. Translating it yields CASSQGQSNSPLHF. The V call is TRBV4-3, the J call TRBJ1-6; no clear D gene. V was cut by 1 base and J by 6 bases, with 7 bases left in between. This CDR3 has 14 residues. CDR1 LGHNA and CDR2 YSLEER come from the germline V gene.

The V and J genes are TRBV11-2 and TRBJ1-4; TRBD1 might be the D (5 bases). In germline, CDR1 is SGHAT, CDR2 FQNNGV. CDR3 length: 17 residues. Between the trimmed V and J ends, which lost 5 bases and 4 bases, there was a span of 20 bases. CDR3 sequence (DNA): TGTGCCAGCAGCCAGAGACAGAACAGCCCTGGTAATGAAAAACTGTTTTTT. This codes for CASSQRQNSPGNEKLFF. Together with reference TRBV11-2 and TRBJ1-4, the CDR3 gives the full variable domain: EAGVAQSPRYKIIEKRQSVAFWCNPISGHATLYWYQQILGQGPKLLIQFQNNGVVDDSQLPKDRFSAERLKGVDSTLKIQPAKLEDSAVYLCASSQRQNSPGNEKLFFGSGTQLSVL.

V gene TRBV2 combines with J gene TRBJ2-7; perhaps TRBD2 as D (6 bases). Germline values: CDR1 SNHLY, CDR2 FYNNEI. The CDR3 extends over 13 amino acids. V shed 2 bases and J shed 5 bases, with 10 bases lying between them. The CDR3 nucleotides are TGTGCCAGCAGTGAAAGGAGGGACCACGAGCAGTACTTC. Residues: CASSERRDHEQYF.

J is TRBJ1-6 and V is TRBV28; possibly TRBD1 for D (5 bases). The CDR3 loop spans 17 amino acids. Per germline, CDR1 MDHEN and CDR2 SYDVKM. The germline V and J ends were trimmed by 2 bases and 10 bases, with 21 bases remaining between them. CDR3 protein: CASSLRRGAGIGSPLHF. In DNA form, the CDR3 reads TGTGCCAGCAGTTTAAGGCGCGGGGCAGGGATAGGGTCACCCCTCCACTTT. Using reference TRBV28 and TRBJ1-6 for the parts outside the CDR3, the full variable domain is DVKVTQSSRYLVKRTGEKVFLECVQDMDHENMFWYRQDPGLGLRLIYFSYDVKMKEKGDIPEGYSVSREKKERFSLILESASTNQTSMYLCASSLRRGAGIGSPLHFGNGTRLTVT.

A word on this clone: Sequence at one end of the junction differs from germline and may be a read error. The chain employs TRBV27 and TRBJ1-6, with a tentative D call TRBD1 (6 bases). Germline V gene sequence: CDR1 MNHEY, CDR2 SMNVEV (reference sequence). This CDR3 region has 17 residues. The CDR3 coding sequence is TGTGCCAGCAGACCCCTCCCGGGACACTATTTCATCCCCCAAAGGTGCTTT. Translated, it gives CASRPLPGHYFIPQRCF.

CDR3 in DNA: TGTGCCAGCAGTTCCCCGTCGACAGGGGACGAGACCCAGTACTTC. Protein: CASSSPSTGDETQYF. The chain employs TRBV6-5 and TRBJ2-5; 8 positions agree with TRBD1. CDR3 length: 15 residues. V was clipped by 4 bases and J by 5 bases; unmatched bases: 9. Looked up from germline, CDR1 is MNHEY and CDR2 is SVGAGI.

This chain's CDR3 is CASFEGLAGGNEQFF. CDR3 nucleotide sequence: TGTGCCAGCTTCGAGGGACTAGCGGGGGGCAATGAGCAGTTCTTC. This sequence joins TRBV5-6 and TRBJ2-1; the match to TRBD2 covers 15 bases. Trimming at V came to 7 bases and at J to 6 bases, leaving 5 bases not matched to a gene. This CDR3 is built from 15 residues. Per the germline V gene, CDR1 is SGHDT and CDR2 is YYEEEE.